These 29 T cell receptor beta chains share one sample of origin, sequenced in a study of read filtering for tumor transcriptome and immune sequencing. From roughly 390 ng of RNA, a library with molecular barcoded alpha/delta and beta/gamma adaptors was made. One entry per CDR3 protein results from TCRdb running MiXCR on the reads. The table shows around 130,000 distinct CDR3 sequences, with about an eighth occurring only once. Sequenced material: a population of CD138-negative cells sorted from bone marrow. Receptors originate from a donor aged 40 or older with multiple myeloma.

The chain employs TRBV12-3 or TRBV12-4 and TRBJ2-1; D is unclear. The CDR3 runs to 15 residues. The germline V and J ends were trimmed by 9 bases and 2 bases, with 17 bases remaining between them. In nucleotides, the CDR3 is TGTGCCAGTAGTCCCCATTCAACCCCCTACAATGAGCAGTTCTTC. This sequence encodes CASSPHSTPYNEQFF.

This clonotype was recorded many times. The rearrangement joins TRBV20-1 to TRBJ2-7; 12 bases match TRBD2. Germline V lookup: CDR1 DFQATT, CDR2 SNEGSKA (reference sequence). The CDR3 is made up of 16 amino acids. The ends lost 3 bases at V and 6 bases at J; junction bases unmatched: 12. The CDR3 nucleotides are TGCAGTGCTAGGAGACTAGCGGGAGTATCGGGGGGCGAGCAGTACTTC. It codes for CSARRLAGVSGGEQYF.

With respect to this clonotype: Mismatch with germline at one junction end may stem from a read error. The chain joins TRBV20-1 to TRBJ2-7; 7 nucleotides agree with TRBD2. This CDR3 spans 15 amino acids. Germline assignment: CDR1 DFQATT and CDR2 SNEGSKA (reference sequence). This CDR3 is CSAPSGGRWPYEQNF. CDR3 sequence (DNA): TGCAGTGCCCCGTCAGGCGGGAGATGGCCCTACGAGCAGAACTTC.

This clonotype was counted at least ten times. The chain has TRBV9 and TRBJ2-3, with a tentative D call TRBD2 (5 bases). Germline V gives CDR1 SGDLS, CDR2 YYNGEE. The V end lost 0 bases, the J end lost 1 base, and 9 bases lay between the germline ends. The CDR3 length is 15 residues. This CDR3 reads CASSVGVSGTDTQYF. CDR3 bases: TGTGCCAGCAGCGTAGGGGTTAGCGGCACAGATACGCAGTATTTT.

This clonotype was counted between two and nine times. The chain combines TRBV15 with TRBJ2-3; 9 bases line up with TRBD2. Per germline, CDR1 LNHNV and CDR2 YYDKDF (reference sequence). The length of the CDR3 is 14 residues. V was pared by 3 bases and J by 4 bases, with 2 bases of the junction left unmatched. The CDR3 DNA reads as TGTGCCACCAGCAGCGGACTAGCGCCAGATACGCAGTATTTT. Its protein is CATSSGLAPDTQYF.

This clonotype was recorded at least ten times. The genes are TRBV5-1 and TRBJ2-1, with 14 bases identical to TRBD2. V lost 2 bases to trimming and J lost 7 bases; unmatched junction nucleotides: 8. Germline-derived CDR1 and CDR2 are SGHRS and YFSETQ. The CDR3 covers 17 residues. CDR3 protein: CASSLSGLAGGMNEQFF. For the CDR3, the DNA is TGCGCCAGCAGCTTATCCGGACTAGCGGGGGGAATGAATGAGCAGTTCTTC.

The V and J genes are TRBV4-1 and TRBJ2-7, with TRBD2 matching over 12 bases. The CDR3 length is 17 residues. J gave up 6 bases and V 3 bases, and 12 bases lay outside the gene matches. In germline, CDR1 is MGHRA, CDR2 YSYEKL. The CDR3 region is CASSQNTGTSGSIEQYF. Written as DNA, the CDR3 is TGCGCCAGCAGCCAGAACACCGGGACTAGCGGGTCCATCGAGCAGTACTTC.

This clonotype showed up many times. The chain employs TRBV6-5 and TRBJ2-1; 10 positions match TRBD1. The germline V gene has CDR1 MNHEY and CDR2 SVGAGI. This CDR3 has 19 residues. V lost 5 bases to trimming and J lost 0 bases; unmatched junction nucleotides: 13. CDR3 region: CASSRGQGFTSGSYNEQFF. DNA for the CDR3: TGTGCCAGCAGTCGGGGACAGGGGTTTACTAGCGGCTCCTACAATGAGCAGTTCTTC.

This clonotype was counted many times. The chain uses TRBV20-1 and TRBJ2-7; D is possibly TRBD1 (6 bases). The length of the CDR3 is 13 residues. Germline CDR1 and CDR2: DFQATT and SNEGSKA (reference sequence). The V end lost 3 bases, the J end lost 2 bases, and 11 bases lay between the germline ends. CDR3 sequence (DNA): TGCAGTGCTAGTGGACAGACCACCTACGAGCAGTACTTC. Its translation is CSASGQTTYEQYF.

There are many counts of this clonotype. This chain links TRBV6-5 with TRBJ2-3; no definite D call. The CDR3 runs 12 residues. V lost 7 bases to trimming and J lost 3 bases, with 8 bases between them. Per germline, CDR1 MNHEY and CDR2 SVGAGI. The CDR3 loop is CASKGWTDTQYF. The CDR3 nucleotides read TGTGCCAGCAAGGGATGGACAGATACGCAGTATTTT.

This sequence joins TRBV20-1 and TRBJ2-6, with D unresolved. Germline V gives CDR1 DFQATT, CDR2 SNEGSKA (reference sequence). V was trimmed by 3 bases and J by 0 bases, leaving 6 bases between them. The CDR3 sequence is 14 residues long. CDR3 residues: CSASKSSGANVLTF. CDR3 in DNA: TGCAGTGCTAGTAAGAGCTCTGGGGCCAACGTCCTGACTTTC.

Of note for this clonotype: This clone may be a read error of a much larger clone one base away. The CDR3 does not end in the conserved phenylalanine or tryptophan, so this is likely a read error. This chain joins TRBV28 and TRBJ2-7; D gene uncertain. The CDR3 consists of 12 residues. Germline V lookup: CDR1 MDHEN, CDR2 SYDVKM. Deletions cut 1 base from V and 1 base from J, with 2 bases between. CDR3: CASSLYSYEQYS. The CDR3, as DNA: TGTGCCAGCAGTTTATATTCCTACGAGCAGTACTCC.

In its sample, this clonotype was seen many times. The V call is TRBV20-1, the J call TRBJ1-1; D gene uncertain. Trimming left V 6 bases short and J 0 bases short, with 11 bases between. There are 13 residues in the CDR3. Germline V gives CDR1 DFQATT, CDR2 SNEGSKA (reference sequence). The CDR3 loop reads CSALNTMNTEAFF. The CDR3 DNA reads as TGCAGTGCCCTGAATACCATGAACACTGAAGCTTTCTTT.

This clonotype was seen more than once but under ten times. The chain couples TRBV20-1 to TRBJ2-7; TRBD2 agrees at 10 bases. The CDR3 totals 15 residues. J gave up 3 bases and V 6 bases, and 11 bases lay outside the gene matches. Germline V gene data show CDR1 as DFQATT and CDR2 as SNEGSKA (reference sequence). Here the CDR3 DNA reads TGCAGTGCCTTCTCCCCTAGCGGGAGCCTCTACGAGCAGTACTTC. It codes for CSAFSPSGSLYEQYF.

As to this clonotype: This clone may be a read error of a much larger clone one base away. The limits of the CDR3 on the DNA are not certain, so only TCRdb's listed CDR3 is given. V is TRBV7-9 and J is TRBJ2-1; the table's TRBD1 call for D was not verified on the DNA. Termini included, the CDR3 measures 14 amino acids. Germline V gives CDR1 SEHNR, CDR2 FQNEAQ (reference sequence). CDR3 region: CASSFGQGSGEQLF.

This clonotype was observed at least ten times. The V call is TRBV20-1, the J call TRBJ1-6; TRBD1 matches 8 bases. V trimming: 0 bases; J trimming: 11 bases; junction bases outside the gene matches: 15. The CDR3 loop spans 17 amino acids. Germline V gene data show CDR1 as DFQATT and CDR2 as SNEGSKA (reference sequence). Here the CDR3 reads CSAREERLDRGFTPLHF. CDR3 sequence (DNA): TGCAGTGCTAGAGAGGAACGCTTAGACAGGGGCTTTACACCCCTCCACTTT.

Details on this clonotype: This probably arose from a read error, given a far larger clone one base away. This rearrangement joins TRBV7-9 to TRBJ2-1; D might be TRBD2 (6 bases). The CDR3 covers 18 residues. Per germline, CDR1 SEHNR and CDR2 FQNEAQ (reference sequence). This CDR3 is CAGSLSPLSSDYYNEQFF. The CDR3, as DNA: TGTGCCGGCAGCTTAAGCCCCCTGTCTAGCGACTACTACAATGAGCAGTTCTTC.

At least ten counts were recorded for this clonotype. The gene calls are TRBV5-1 and TRBJ2-1; TRBD1 agrees at 9 bases. The J segment lost 6 bases and the V segment lost 4 bases, leaving 2 bases of the junction unmatched. Germline lookup yields CDR1 SGHRS and CDR2 YFSETQ. The CDR3 length is 13 residues. The CDR3 spells CASSADRGNEQFF. Here the CDR3 DNA reads TGCGCCAGCAGCGCGGACAGGGGCAATGAGCAGTTCTTC.

This clonotype was recorded many times. The chain recombines TRBV29-1 with TRBJ2-1; D unclear. The V gene's germline CDR1 is SQVTM and CDR2 ANQGSEA. V was clipped by 4 bases and J by 6 bases, with 16 bases between them. CDR3 size: 14 residues. The CDR3 loop reads CSVVPSIIGNEQFF. CDR3 sequence (DNA): TGCAGCGTTGTCCCTTCGATCATTGGCAATGAGCAGTTCTTC.

The table lists this clonotype with many counts. The chain couples TRBV7-2 to TRBJ2-1; 8 bases align to TRBD2. This CDR3 contains 14 residues. V gave up 5 bases and J gave up 5 bases; unmatched junction bases: 5. Germline V gene lookup returns CDR1 SGHTA and CDR2 FQGNSA. In DNA, the CDR3 is TGTGCCAGCAGCATACTAGCGGCAAACAATGAGCAGTTCTTC. It codes for CASSILAANNEQFF.

This clonotype was counted many times. V usage is TRBV5-1 and J usage is TRBJ2-3; 7 bases agree with TRBD2. This CDR3 spans 15 amino acids. V was clipped by 4 bases and J by 0 bases; unmatched bases: 5. Germline V gene lookup returns CDR1 SGHRS and CDR2 YFSETQ. CDR3 DNA: TGCGCCAGCAGCCCGGGACTAACTAGCACAGATACGCAGTATTTT. It specifies CASSPGLTSTDTQYF.

This clonotype was seen at least ten times. V gene TRBV10-3 combines with J gene TRBJ1-5; no firm D call. Germline values: CDR1 ENHRY, CDR2 SYGVKD. The CDR3 is 14 amino acids. Trimming cost V 4 bases and J 5 bases, with 12 bases left between them. The CDR3 bases are TGTGCCATCAGTGCCTCCGGCGGGGATCAGCCCCAGCATTTT. Protein: CAISASGGDQPQHF.

Notes on this clonotype: This sequence may be a read error, since a much larger clone differs from it by one base. The rearrangement joins TRBV18 to TRBJ2-3; D may be TRBD1 or TRBD2 (5 bases each). This CDR3 is built from 14 residues. CDR1 KGHSH and CDR2 LQKENI come from the germline V gene. Trimming shortened V by 3 bases and J by 14 bases, and 21 bases separated the two germline ends. Written as DNA, the CDR3 is TGTGCCAGCTCACCTTCCCTGGGGGAATATGGGCTGTATTTT. Translated: CASSPSLGEYGLYF.

This clonotype was seen at least ten times. The chain's CDR3 is CASSHPGQNTEAFF. The CDR3 DNA follows: TGTGCCAGCAGCCACCCGGGACAGAACACTGAAGCTTTCTTT. The rearrangement links TRBV5-5 to TRBJ1-1; D may be TRBD1 (6 bases). Trimming pared 4 bases from V and 1 base from J, leaving 11 bases between. CDR3 size: 14 residues. In germline, CDR1 is SGHKS, CDR2 YYEKEE (reference sequence).

Of note for this clonotype: A much more abundant neighbour one base away suggests this may be a read error. The chain is built from TRBV6-5 and TRBJ2-5; D remains ambiguous. The CDR3 has 14 residues. The V end lost 8 bases, the J end lost 4 bases, and 17 bases lay between the germline ends. From germline, CDR1 is MNHEY and CDR2 SVGAGI. CDR3 region: CASLERSKGETQYF. In DNA, the CDR3 is TGTGCCAGCTTGGAACGGTCAAAAGGAGAGACCCAGTACTTC.

This clonotype appeared many times. This chain links TRBV20-1 with TRBJ2-7; 7 bases are a match to TRBD1. Per germline, CDR1 DFQATT and CDR2 SNEGSKA (reference sequence). CDR3 length: 12 amino acids. CDR3 loop: CSTTGFVFEQYF. DNA of the CDR3: TGCAGCACGACAGGGTTTGTCTTCGAGCAGTACTTC.

Note on this clonotype: This may be a read error, as it is one base from a much larger clone. The V call is TRBV5-1, the J call TRBJ1-1; D remains ambiguous. This CDR3 region has 15 residues. Trimming took off 7 bases at V and 2 bases at J, with 18 bases between the two ends. The germline CDR1 and CDR2 sequences are SGHRS and YFSETQ. The CDR3, as DNA: TGCGCCAGCGGTGTCCAGGCCGGCAGTAACACTGAAGCTTTCTTT. It encodes CASGVQAGSNTEAFF.

Many counts were recorded for this clonotype. The gene calls are TRBV4-1 and TRBJ2-4; D is perhaps TRBD1 (5 bases). Germline V gene data show CDR1 as MGHRA and CDR2 as YSYEKL. The CDR3 covers 14 residues. Trimming took 1 base from V and 4 from J, leaving 8 bases between them. CDR3 nucleotide sequence: TGCGCCAGCAGCCAAGGCACAGGAAAAAACATTCAGTACTTC. This encodes CASSQGTGKNIQYF.

About this clonotype itself: Given a far larger clone just one base away, this is likely a sequencing read error. The rearrangement links TRBV11-3 to TRBJ2-1, with D possibly being TRBD1 (7 bases). Germline V gives CDR1 SGHNT, CDR2 YENEEA. The length of the CDR3 is 15 residues. V lost 0 bases, J lost 8 bases, and 14 bases lay in between. CDR3 protein: CASSLDRGADDEQFF. CDR3 nucleotides: TGTGCCAGCAGCTTAGACAGGGGGGCAGATGATGAGCAGTTCTTC.